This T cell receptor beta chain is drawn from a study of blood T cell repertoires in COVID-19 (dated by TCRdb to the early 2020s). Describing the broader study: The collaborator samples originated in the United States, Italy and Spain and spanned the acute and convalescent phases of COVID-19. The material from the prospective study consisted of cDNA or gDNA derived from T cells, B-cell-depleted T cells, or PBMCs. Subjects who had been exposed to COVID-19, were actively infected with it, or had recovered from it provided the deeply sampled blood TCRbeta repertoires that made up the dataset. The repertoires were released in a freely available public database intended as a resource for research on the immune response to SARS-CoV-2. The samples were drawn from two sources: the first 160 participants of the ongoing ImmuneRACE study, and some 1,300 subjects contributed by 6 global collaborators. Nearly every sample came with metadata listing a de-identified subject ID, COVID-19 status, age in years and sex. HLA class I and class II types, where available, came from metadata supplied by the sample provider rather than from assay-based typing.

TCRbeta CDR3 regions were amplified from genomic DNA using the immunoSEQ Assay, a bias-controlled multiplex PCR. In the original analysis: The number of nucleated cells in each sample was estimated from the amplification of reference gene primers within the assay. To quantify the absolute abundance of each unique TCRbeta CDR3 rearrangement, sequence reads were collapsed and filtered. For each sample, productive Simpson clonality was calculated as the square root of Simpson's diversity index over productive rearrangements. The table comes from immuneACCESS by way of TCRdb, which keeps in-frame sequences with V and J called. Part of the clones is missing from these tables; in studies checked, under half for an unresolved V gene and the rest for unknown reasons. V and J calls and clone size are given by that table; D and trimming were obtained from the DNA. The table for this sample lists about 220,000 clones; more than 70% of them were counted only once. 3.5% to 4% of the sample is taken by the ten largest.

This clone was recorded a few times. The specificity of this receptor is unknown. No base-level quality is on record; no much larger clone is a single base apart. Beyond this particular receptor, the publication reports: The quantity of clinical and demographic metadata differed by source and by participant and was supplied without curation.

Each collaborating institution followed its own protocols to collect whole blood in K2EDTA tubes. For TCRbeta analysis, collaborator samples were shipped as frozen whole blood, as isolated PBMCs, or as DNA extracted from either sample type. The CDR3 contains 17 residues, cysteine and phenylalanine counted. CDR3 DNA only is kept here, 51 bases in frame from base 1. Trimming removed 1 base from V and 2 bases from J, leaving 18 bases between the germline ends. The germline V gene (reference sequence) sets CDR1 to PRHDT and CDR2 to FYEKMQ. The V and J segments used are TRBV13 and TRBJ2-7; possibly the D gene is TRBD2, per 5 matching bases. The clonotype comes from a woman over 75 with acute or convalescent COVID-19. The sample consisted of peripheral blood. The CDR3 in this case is CASSLEGPLALTYEQYF. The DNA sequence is TGTGCCAGCAGCTTAGAGGGTCCGCTAGCCCTCACCTACGAGCAGTACTTC. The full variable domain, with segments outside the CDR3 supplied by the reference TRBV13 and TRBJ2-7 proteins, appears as AAGVIQSPRHLIKEKRETATLKCYPIPRHDTVYWYQQGPGQDPQFLISFYEKMQSDKGSIPDRFSAQQFSDYHSELNMSSLELGDSALYFCASSLEGPLALTYEQYFGPGTRLTVT.